Presented here are 18 T cell receptor beta chains from one specimen sequenced in a study of CD4 T cells in relation to SARS-CoV-2 and coronaviruses. TCRdb keeps only in-frame clones here, not all; method: immunoSEQ multiplex PCR. The sample consists of around 54,000 clones, just over 90% of them appearing once. Sequencing was done on a sample of naive CD4+ T cells from PBMCs. The sample's subset: naive CD4+ T cells isolated by negative enrichment. These receptor sequences come from an adult with COVID-19.

V and J are TRBV20-1 and TRBJ2-2; D is uncertain. V gave up 8 bases and J gave up 4 bases, with 8 bases separating them. CDR1 is DFQATT, CDR2 SNEGSKA, per germline (reference sequence). The CDR3 is 11 amino acids. The CDR3 bases are TGCAGTTCAACTCTCACCGGGGAGCTGTTTTTT. Residues: CSSTLTGELFF.

The rearrangement uses TRBV6-6 and TRBJ2-2; D tentatively fits TRBD1 or TRBD2 (5 bases each). This CDR3 spans 14 amino acids. Germline CDR1 is MNHNY and CDR2 is SVGAGI (reference sequence). The germline V and J ends were trimmed by 0 bases and 5 bases, with 7 bases remaining between them. The CDR3 bases are TGTGCCAGCAGTTACTCGAGGGGAACCGGGGAGCTGTTTTTT. It specifies CASSYSRGTGELFF.

This clone has a single count. The genes are TRBV10-3 and TRBJ2-7, with TRBD2 as a possible D gene (5 bases). This CDR3 comprises 13 residues. Germline CDR1 ENHRY, CDR2 SYGVKD. The V and J ends lost 8 bases and 2 bases respectively, with 13 bases between them. CDR3 region: CAIGSGEAYEQYF. DNA of the CDR3: TGTGCCATCGGTTCCGGGGAAGCCTACGAGCAGTACTTC.

The J gene is TRBJ1-6, the V gene TRBV20-1; D is perhaps TRBD1 (5 bases). Germline-derived CDR1 and CDR2 are DFQATT and SNEGSKA (reference sequence). The germline V and J ends were trimmed by 3 bases and 16 bases, with 13 bases remaining between them. The CDR3 spans 11 residues. Here the CDR3 reads CSARGPPGLHF. The DNA for the CDR3 is TGCAGTGCTAGGGGGCCACCAGGACTCCACTTT.

This clone has just a few counts. The rearrangement uses TRBV18 and TRBJ2-5; tentatively, D is TRBD1 (6 bases). The CDR3 runs 13 residues. The germline CDR1 and CDR2 sequences are KGHSH and LQKENI. V lost 5 bases, J lost 2 bases, and 9 bases lay in between. CDR3 amino acids: CASSSDRQETQYF. The CDR3 DNA is TGTGCCAGCTCATCGGACAGACAAGAGACCCAGTACTTC.

The CDR3 DNA reads as TGCAGCGTTGATACTGGACAGGGCTACGAGCAGTACTTC. This gives the protein CSVDTGQGYEQYF. The gene calls are TRBV29-1 and TRBJ2-7; 8 nucleotides agree with TRBD1. The CDR3 runs 13 residues. Germline CDR1 SQVTM, CDR2 ANQGSEA. V was clipped by 3 bases and J by 3 bases; unmatched bases: 4.

This chain links TRBV18 with TRBJ1-3; D gene unclear. This CDR3 contains 16 residues. V was shortened by 3 bases and J by 4 bases, with 16 bases between the two germline ends. CDR1 is KGHSH, CDR2 LQKENI, per germline. CDR3 in DNA: TGTGCCAGCTCACCCGAGGGAAATAATCGGGGAAACACCATATATTTT. This translates into CASSPEGNNRGNTIYF.

The chain combines TRBV3-1 (or the pseudogene TRBV3-2) with TRBJ1-1; 7 bases map to TRBD1. The CDR3 runs to 14 residues. Losses at the gene ends were 6 bases for V and 5 bases for J; bases not matched to a gene: 9. From germline, CDR1 is LGHDT and CDR2 YNNKEL (reference sequence). The CDR3 DNA reads as TGTGCCAGCAGGCAAACAGGGGTGATTACTGAAGCTTTCTTT. Encoded protein: CASRQTGVITEAFF.

The chain joins TRBV11-2 to TRBJ1-5; the D gene is possibly TRBD1 (5 bases). This CDR3 is built from 18 residues. Germline CDR1 and CDR2: SGHAT and FQNNGV. Trimming cost V 0 bases and J 3 bases, with 18 bases left between them. The CDR3 bases are TGTGCCAGCAGCTTAGAAAACGGGCCCAGGGCGCTCAATCAGCCCCAGCATTTT. It is translated as CASSLENGPRALNQPQHF. The whole variable domain, remainder taken from reference TRBV11-2 and TRBJ1-5, is EAGVAQSPRYKIIEKRQSVAFWCNPISGHATLYWYQQILGQGPKLLIQFQNNGVVDDSQLPKDRFSAERLKGVDSTLKIQPAKLEDSAVYLCASSLENGPRALNQPQHFGDGTRLSIL.

The chain combines TRBV7-9 with TRBJ2-3, with D tentatively TRBD1 (5 bases). V was clipped by 5 bases and J by 6 bases, with 24 bases between them. Germline V gene lookup returns CDR1 SEHNR and CDR2 FQNEAQ (reference sequence). This CDR3 is 17 amino acids long. CDR3 sequence (DNA): TGTGCCAGCAGCCCCGTTCAGGGAAAGTCGTCATCCGATACGCAGTATTTT. It translates to CASSPVQGKSSSDTQYF. Based on the CDR3 plus reference TRBV7-9 and TRBJ2-3, the full variable domain is DTGVSQNPRHKITKRGQNVTFRCDPISEHNRLYWYRQTLGQGPEFLTYFQNEAQLEKSRLLSDRFSAERPKGSFSTLEIQRTEQGDSAMYLCASSPVQGKSSSDTQYFGPGTRLTVL.

The chain couples TRBV28 to TRBJ1-2, with TRBD1 matching 8 bases. Germline CDR1 reads MDHEN; CDR2 reads SYDVKM. CDR3 size: 17 residues. V shed 5 bases, J shed 6 bases, and the junction held 17 bases outside the gene matches. CDR3 protein: CASSRITGQGARDGYTF. The CDR3 DNA reads TGTGCCAGCAGTCGCATCACAGGTCAGGGGGCAAGGGATGGCTACACCTTC.

The CDR3 sequence: CASGTPRDTGRETQYF. Here the CDR3 DNA reads TGTGCCAGCGGAACACCCAGGGACACCGGGCGGGAGACCCAGTACTTC. The gene calls are TRBV28 and TRBJ2-5; a possible D gene is TRBD1 (6 bases). V lost 8 bases to trimming and J lost 5 bases, with 24 bases between them. This CDR3 is 16 amino acids long. The V gene's germline CDR1 is MDHEN and CDR2 SYDVKM.

The V gene is TRBV5-4, the J gene TRBJ1-4; the match to TRBD1 covers 11 bases. The germline gives CDR1 SGHNT, CDR2 YYREEE (reference sequence). Trimming at V came to 4 bases and at J to 4 bases, leaving 12 bases not matched to a gene. This CDR3 is built from 18 residues. CDR3 in amino acids: CASSPSTGQGDFNEKLFF. The CDR3 DNA follows: TGTGCCAGCAGCCCCAGTACGGGACAGGGGGACTTTAATGAAAAACTGTTTTTT.

The chain joins TRBV19 to TRBJ2-7, with 10 positions matching TRBD1. CDR1 and CDR2 (germline): LNHDA, SQIVND (reference sequence). This CDR3 comprises 15 residues. V shed 6 bases and J 6 bases; nucleotides not matched to a gene: 11. The DNA of the CDR3 is TGTGCCAGTAGGGAGACAGGGGGCAGCCGTGCCGAGCAGTACTTC. This sequence encodes CASRETGGSRAEQYF.

This chain links TRBV29-1 with TRBJ2-7; 7 bases are shared with TRBD2. The CDR3 is 12 amino acids. Losses at the gene ends were 7 bases for V and 5 bases for J; bases not matched to a gene: 8. The germline V gene encodes CDR1 SQVTM and CDR2 ANQGSEA. The chain's CDR3 is CSAGTMGHEQYF. CDR3 coding DNA: TGCAGCGCCGGGACTATGGGACACGAGCAGTACTTC.

The rearrangement joins TRBV28 to TRBJ2-3; no clear D. In germline, CDR1 is MDHEN, CDR2 SYDVKM. V lost 7 bases and J 1 base, leaving 6 bases between the germline ends. The CDR3 extends over 12 amino acids. The CDR3 loop reads CASTAGTDTQYF. CDR3 in DNA: TGTGCCAGCACGGCGGGCACAGATACGCAGTATTTT.

V and J are TRBV3-1 (or the pseudogene TRBV3-2) and TRBJ2-5, with 12 nucleotides matching TRBD2. The V and J ends lost 1 base and 3 bases, in that order; junction bases with no gene match: 9. This CDR3 has 18 residues. CDR1 is LGHDT, CDR2 YNNKEL, per germline (reference sequence). The CDR3, as DNA: TGTGCCAGCAGCCAAGTTTTGACTAGCGGGAGTGCCAAAGAGACCCAGTACTTC. Residues: CASSQVLTSGSAKETQYF.

J is TRBJ1-1 and V is TRBV28; D is uncertain. V lost 1 base, J lost 6 bases, and 9 bases lay in between. The CDR3 covers 13 residues. CDR1 MDHEN and CDR2 SYDVKM come from the germline V gene. This CDR3 reads CASSLLVGPEAFF. For the CDR3, the DNA is TGTGCCAGCAGTTTATTGGTAGGGCCTGAAGCTTTCTTT.